These T cell receptor beta chains were read from a single sample in a study of CXCR3-negative and CXCR3-positive naive CD8 T cells. TCRdb re-called the 5' RACE reads and gives one entry per CDR3 protein, without DNA. Its clone listing holds 55,000 to 70,000 distinct CDR3 sequences. The source material was memory CD8+ T cells from blood. These receptors all come from a human donor in good health. Some clones in this sample may be carry-over from other donors' samples. CDR3s include the opening cysteine and the closing phenylalanine or tryptophan.

v_gene	j_gene	CDR3aa
TRBV20-1	TRBJ1-1	CSASTGDTEASF
TRBV29-1	TRBJ2-7	CSVVTGDRRFYEQYF
TRBV29-1	TRBJ2-7	CSVDKLYEQYF
TRBV6-6	TRBJ1-2	CASSYGIPERDAYGYTF
TRBV6-2/TRBV6-3	TRBJ2-1	CASSSSGGSGYNEQFF
TRBV2	TRBJ2-7	CASKSTSGTWEQYF
TRBV7-9	TRBJ1-2	CASSGGQKDSGYTF
TRBV6-5	TRBJ2-5	CASLTGGGDETQYF
TRBV28	TRBJ2-2	CASRLGGGYTGELFF
TRBV7-3	TRBJ1-1	CASSNDRNTEAFF
TRBV19	TRBJ1-5	CASRRGELGNQPQHF
TRBV5-1	TRBJ2-5	CASSLGLVEETQYF
TRBV6-2/TRBV6-3	TRBJ1-4	CASIKRRQDNEKLFF
TRBV7-9	TRBJ2-2	CASSLTSTSGRNTGELFF
TRBV12-5	TRBJ2-3	CASSWADTQYF
TRBV7-9	TRBJ2-1	CASSLDRVWDEQFF
TRBV29-1	TRBJ1-2	CSVVGNTYGYTF
TRBV20-1	TRBJ2-3	CSARYRDRVVIDQYF
TRBV20-1	TRBJ2-3	CSARDLAGGSTDTQYF
TRBV12-3/TRBV12-4	TRBJ2-5	CASSPTGEETQYF
TRBV7-7	TRBJ2-3	CASSPSRTDTQYF
TRBV6-1	TRBJ1-5	CASSEQGHQPQHF
TRBV20-1	TRBJ1-5	CSAPDHLTGLGNQPQHF
TRBV4-3	TRBJ1-1	CASSPYRQGGTEAFF
TRBV4-3	TRBJ2-3	CASSQDGAGGPRDTQYF
TRBV29-1	TRBJ2-1	CSVEDPRESSYNEQFF
TRBV6-5	TRBJ2-7	CASSTSGRSYEQYF
TRBV6-2/TRBV6-3	TRBJ2-1	CASSVDSSGGREQFF
TRBV7-9	TRBJ2-7	CASSPGVKYEQYF
TRBV12-2	TRBJ2-3	CASRFSGPHTDTQYF
TRBV5-1	TRBJ1-1	CASSEDRTITEAFF
TRBV12-3/TRBV12-4	TRBJ1-3	CASSILTVSGNTIYF
TRBV7-2	TRBJ2-7	CASSWGQGVYEQYF
TRBV6-4	TRBJ2-2	CASSASGDTGELFF
TRBV29-1	TRBJ1-2	CSVEVPQGRPLNYGYTF
TRBV2	TRBJ2-5	CASSALTGRETQYF
TRBV28	TRBJ2-7	CASTYQTVSYEQYF